This section outlines one T cell receptor (beta chain) sequence together with its context. It was RNA transcripts that yielded the amplified TCR beta CDR3 regions. When the TCR CDR3 underwent first-round RT-PCR, the HTBI primer set was used. TCRdb re-analysed the multiplex PCR reads in MiXCR, keeping a single row per CDR3 protein. The table includes under 300,000 distinct CDR3 sequences, roughly 15% detected once. The sample is drawn from a study of T cells in Graves' hyperthyroidism and ophthalmopathy. Trimming left V 7 bases short and J 0 bases short, with 17 bases between. The CDR3 is 16 residues long. Germline lookup yields CDR1 LNHDA and CDR2 SQIVND (reference sequence).

The chain employs TRBV19 and TRBJ2-3; D gene uncertain. This sequence was found in a woman aged 40 to 49 with Graves' hyperthyroidism that later progressed to Graves' ophthalmopathy. Sample: blood. In DNA, the CDR3 is TGTGCCAGTAAGACGGGCGGCAGACTCAGCACAGATACGCAGTATTTT. This translates into CASKTGGRLSTDTQYF.